Listed below are T cell receptor beta chains from one sample, sequenced in a study of identical twins. Each CDR3 protein is one row after TCRdb ran MiXCR on the 5' RACE reads. The sample lists approximately 500,000 distinct CDR3 sequences; roughly 15% were seen once. The same data also went into a second study, on yellow fever vaccine responses in identical twins.

Sequences were obtained from CD4+ T cells sorted from blood. The source is a woman between 18 and 30 years old in good health. The conserved cysteine and the conserved F or W are not part of the CDR3 here. Each record gives: V gene, J gene, CDR3 protein.

>TRBV20-1|TRBJ2-1
SAPLAAGGEQF
>TRBV12-5|TRBJ2-4
ASGLVIGGVDIQY
>TRBV5-1|TRBJ2-2
ASSPDREFGELF
>TRBV7-2|TRBJ1-3
ASSRQGISGNTIY
>TRBV29-1|TRBJ1-1
SVAVARGAF
>TRBV7-9|TRBJ2-2
ASSPGFSNTGELF
>TRBV6-1|TRBJ1-4
ASSETISVGLF
>TRBV4-1|TRBJ2-1
ASSQGGTASYNEQF
>TRBV24-1|TRBJ1-2
ATSDYGIPYGYT
>TRBV6-5|TRBJ2-5
ASSYSRFGGGQETQY
>TRBV28|TRBJ1-2
ASSGWTSGLGYT
>TRBV5-1|TRBJ2-1
ASRLTGGSYNEQF
>TRBV4-1|TRBJ1-4
ASSRVVAEKLF
>TRBV5-6|TRBJ2-1
ASSFKGLAGFNEQF
>TRBV4-1|TRBJ1-2
ASSQARMSYGYT
>TRBV6-1|TRBJ1-5
ASNLVDNQPQH
>TRBV25-1|TRBJ2-7
ASSDGGLAGVYEQY
>TRBV4-1|TRBJ2-1
ASSLLRGEQTF
>TRBV5-1|TRBJ2-2
ASIGVDTGELF
>TRBV29-1|TRBJ2-2
SVDSGRPTGELF
>TRBV20-1|TRBJ2-3
SARSLTSTDTQY
>TRBV5-1|TRBJ1-1
ASSKLGRGRETEAF
>TRBV12-3/TRBV12-4|TRBJ2-1
ASSLMGGPYNEQF
>TRBV4-1|TRBJ1-5
ASSQRGTGGQRSNQPQH
>TRBV5-1|TRBJ1-3
ASSYAGTGGSGNTIY
>TRBV5-5|TRBJ2-2
ASGPGVRWELF
>TRBV9|TRBJ2-4
ASSPAVAGGSKNIQY
>TRBV29-1|TRBJ2-1
SVVRLAGVVSSYNEQF
>TRBV21-1|TRBJ2-7
ASPSLPGRIPEQY
>TRBV5-5|TRBJ2-7
ASSLKGATYEQY
>TRBV5-1|TRBJ1-1
ASSAGGGITEAF
>TRBV11-2|TRBJ2-2
ASSLQPLARAGTGELF
>TRBV7-9|TRBJ1-1
ASSLGGTSTEAF